The clone carrying this T cell receptor beta chain was observed once. This record belongs to a study of blood T cell repertoires in COVID-19. Authors' methods: Quantification of nucleated cells was approximated via reference gene primer amplification. Produced via immunoSEQ multiplex PCR; TCRdb's table is partial and in-frame only. The DNA was the basis for D and trimming; V, J and clone size are from that table. Here the sample spans 350,000 to 450,000 clones, about 89% being singletons. The TCR comes from a woman between 40 and 50 years old who had been exposed to COVID-19. The material sequenced was PBMCs or T cells enriched from blood (not recorded which).

CDR3 sequence reads: CASSVGGSATQYF. The CDR3 DNA follows: TGTGCCAGCAGCGTAGGGGGCTCGGCGACCCAGTACTTC. This rearrangement joins TRBV6-2 or TRBV6-3 to TRBJ2-5; 7 positions match TRBD1. The germline V gene encodes CDR1 MNHEY and CDR2 SVGEGT. Unmatched junction bases numbered 8, after V lost 6 bases and J lost 7 bases. This CDR3 is 13 amino acids long.